Below, 15 T cell receptor beta chains from the same sample are listed, as sequenced in a study of PD-1 blockade in classical Hodgkin lymphoma. The time point: cycle 4 day 1 (C4D1), after six to seven weeks of nivolumab. Patients all relapsed after autologous stem cell transplantation, and there was variation in brentuximab vedotin exposure. Profiling relied on immunoSEQ multiplex PCR, and the TCRdb table lists in-frame clones only, not all of them. The sample comprises 28,000 or so clones, around three quarters of which are singletons, and roughly 16% rests with the top ten. Sample: peripheral blood mononuclear cells (PBMCs), taken before the fourth cycle of nivolumab. The receptors originated from a human donor with classical Hodgkin lymphoma.

J is TRBJ1-3 and V is TRBV7-8, with TRBD1 identical over 7 bases. The CDR3 sequence is 16 residues long. The germline V gene has CDR1 SGHVS and CDR2 FQNEAQ. The trim removed 4 bases at V and 2 bases at J, leaving 8 bases unmatched. The CDR3, as DNA: TGTGCCAGCAGCTCTCAGGGGGAAGTTCCTGGAAACACCATATATTTT. Translating gives CASSSQGEVPGNTIYF.

The rearrangement links TRBV6-6 to TRBJ2-5; 10 bases line up with TRBD1. Germline values: CDR1 MNHNY, CDR2 SVGAGI (reference sequence). This CDR3 is built from 13 residues. The J segment lost 4 bases and the V segment lost 6 bases, leaving 2 bases of the junction unmatched. The CDR3 protein is CASRRTGGETQYF. The DNA of the CDR3 is TGTGCCAGCAGACGGACAGGGGGAGAGACCCAGTACTTC.

This rearrangement joins TRBV5-1 to TRBJ1-5; D is unresolved. Germline CDR1 SGHRS, CDR2 YFSETQ. With 2 bases removed from V and 0 bases from J, the gap between germline ends came to 9 bases. This CDR3 is built from 15 residues. CDR3 region: CASSLSGNSNQPQHF. CDR3 DNA: TGCGCCAGCAGCTTATCTGGGAATAGCAATCAGCCCCAGCATTTT.

V gene TRBV4-1 combines with J gene TRBJ2-7; D remains unclear. Germline V gene lookup returns CDR1 MGHRA and CDR2 YSYEKL. Trimming pared 2 bases from V and 2 bases from J, leaving 10 bases between. The CDR3 totals 14 residues. For the CDR3, the DNA is TGCGCCAGCAGCCAATTGCTGGGTCCCTACGAGCAGTACTTC. This translates into CASSQLLGPYEQYF.

The chain has TRBV10-3 and TRBJ1-1; 7 bases agree with TRBD1. The length of the CDR3 is 18 residues. V lost 2 bases and J lost 3; bases outside the gene matches: 15. The germline V gene encodes CDR1 ENHRY and CDR2 SYGVKD. CDR3 DNA sequence: TGTGCCATCAGTGAGACACCAGGGGGGTCGTTACTACACACTGAAGCTTTCTTT. Protein product: CAISETPGGSLLHTEAFF.

This clone was counted only a few times. The rearrangement joins TRBV2 to TRBJ2-1; D uncertain. Germline V lookup: CDR1 SNHLY, CDR2 FYNNEI. The CDR3 sequence is 15 residues long. Trimming took off 7 bases at V and 0 bases at J, with 13 bases between the two ends. CDR3 nucleotides: TGTGCCAGCACCCCGGACCGGAACTCCTACAATGAGCAGTTCTTC. Encoded protein: CASTPDRNSYNEQFF. The variable domain in full, completed from reference TRBV2 and TRBJ2-1, reads EPEVTQTPSHQVTQMGQEVILRCVPISNHLYFYWYRQILGQKVEFLVSFYNNEISEKSEIFDDQFSVERPDGSNFTLKIRSTKLEDSAMYFCASTPDRNSYNEQFFGPGTRLTVL.

The CDR3 DNA follows: TGTGCCGGCAGGAGCTCTGGAAACACCATATATTTT. It is translated as CAGRSSGNTIYF. J is TRBJ1-3 and V is TRBV30, with no clear D. The CDR3 is made up of 12 amino acids. V lost 8 bases and J 0 bases, leaving 8 bases between the germline ends. Germline loops: CDR1 GTSNPN, CDR2 SVGIG (reference sequence). The complete variable domain, with remaining parts taken from reference TRBV30 and TRBJ1-3, reads SQTIHQWPATLVQPVGSPLSLECTVEGTSNPNLYWYRQAAGRGLQLLFYSVGIGQISSEVPQNLSASRPQDRQFILSSKKLLLSDSGFYLCAGRSSGNTIYFGEGSWLTVV.

The chain links TRBV4-1 to TRBJ2-7, with 9 positions matching TRBD1. The junction had 6 bases not matched to a gene; V was cut back by 3 bases and J by 3 bases. Germline V gene data show CDR1 as MGHRA and CDR2 as YSYEKL. The CDR3 is 15 amino acids. CDR3 coding DNA: TGCGCCAGCAGCCAGGGACAGGGAGTACTCTACGAGCAGTACTTC. It encodes CASSQGQGVLYEQYF.

The CDR3 spells CASRASGRGYEQYF. CDR3 coding DNA: TGTGCAAGTCGCGCATCAGGGCGCGGGTACGAGCAGTACTTC. The rearrangement uses TRBV12-2 and TRBJ2-7. TRBV12-2 is tagged as a pseudogene. The CDR3 is 14 amino acids.

This chain connects TRBV18 to TRBJ2-7; D possibly corresponds to TRBD1 (6 bases). V was clipped by 1 base and J by 1 base, with 8 bases between them. Germline V CDR1 and CDR2: KGHSH, LQKENI. This CDR3 spans 14 amino acids. The CDR3 coding sequence is TGTGCCAGCTCACCACTGCAGGGGTCCTACGAGCAGTACTTC. It codes for CASSPLQGSYEQYF. Based on the CDR3 plus reference TRBV18 and TRBJ2-7, the full variable domain is NAGVMQNPRHLVRRRGQEARLRCSPMKGHSHVYWYRQLPEEGLKFMVYLQKENIIDESGMPKERFSAEFPKEGPSILRIQQVVRGDSAAYFCASSPLQGSYEQYFGPGTRLTVT.

V is TRBV27 and J is TRBJ2-2, with D perhaps given as TRBD1 or TRBD2 (7 bases each). Germline CDR1 reads MNHEY; CDR2 reads SMNVEV (reference sequence). The CDR3 runs 15 residues. V was pared by 6 bases and J by 4 bases, with 15 bases between. This CDR3 is CASRTQGGVTGELFF. CDR3 DNA: TGTGCCAGCAGAACGCAGGGGGGGGTCACCGGGGAGCTGTTTTTT.

This chain connects TRBV5-4 to TRBJ1-5; D remains ambiguous. Trimming took 4 bases from V and 6 from J, leaving 8 bases between them. Germline V gene data show CDR1 as SGHNT and CDR2 as YYREEE (reference sequence). The CDR3 consists of 12 residues. CDR3 bases: TGTGCCAGCAGCCCTTGGGGTCAGCCCCAGCATTTT. This encodes CASSPWGQPQHF.

The gene calls are TRBV5-1 and TRBJ1-6; the D gene is possibly TRBD1 (5 bases). This CDR3 has 15 residues. Between the trimmed V and J ends, which lost 0 bases and 7 bases, there was a span of 11 bases. Germline V lookup: CDR1 SGHRS, CDR2 YFSETQ. CDR3 residues: CASSLVQGVNSPLHF. The CDR3, as DNA: TGCGCCAGCAGCTTGGTACAAGGGGTAAATTCACCCCTCCACTTT. Full variable domain (outside the CDR3, taken from reference TRBV5-1 and TRBJ1-6): KAGVTQTPRYLIKTRGQQVTLSCSPISGHRSVSWYQQTPGQGLQFLFEYFSETQRNKGNFPGRFSGRQFSNSRSEMNVSTLELGDSALYLCASSLVQGVNSPLHFGNGTRLTVT.

This chain's CDR3 is CASRTGLSEAFF. The CDR3 DNA reads as TGTGCCAGCCGGACAGGTCTATCTGAAGCTTTCTTT. The chain joins TRBV6-1 to TRBJ1-1; 7 positions match TRBD1. This CDR3 comprises 12 residues. Germline CDR1 is MNHNS and CDR2 is SASEGT. The V gene end was trimmed by 8 bases and the J gene end by 6 bases; junction bases not matched to a gene: 6.

This clone was recorded only once. The rearrangement links TRBV29-1 to TRBJ2-1; 9 bases line up with TRBD1. Unmatched junction bases numbered 5, after V lost 6 bases and J lost 8 bases. Germline loops: CDR1 SQVTM, CDR2 ANQGSEA. The CDR3 has 12 residues. The CDR3 DNA sequence: TGCAGCGTCGGGACAGGGTGGGATGAGCAGTTCTTC. It yields the protein CSVGTGWDEQFF.